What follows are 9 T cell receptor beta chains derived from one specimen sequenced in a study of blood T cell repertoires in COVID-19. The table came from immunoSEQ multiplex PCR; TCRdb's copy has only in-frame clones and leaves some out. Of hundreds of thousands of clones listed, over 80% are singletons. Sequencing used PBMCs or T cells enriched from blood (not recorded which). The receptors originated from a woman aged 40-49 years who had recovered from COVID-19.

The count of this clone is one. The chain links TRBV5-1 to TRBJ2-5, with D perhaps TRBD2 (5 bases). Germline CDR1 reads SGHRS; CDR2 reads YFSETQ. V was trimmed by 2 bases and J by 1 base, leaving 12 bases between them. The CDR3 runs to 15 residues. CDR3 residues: CASSLLPGSQETQYF. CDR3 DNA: TGCGCCAGCAGCTTACTTCCGGGATCCCAAGAGACCCAGTACTTC.

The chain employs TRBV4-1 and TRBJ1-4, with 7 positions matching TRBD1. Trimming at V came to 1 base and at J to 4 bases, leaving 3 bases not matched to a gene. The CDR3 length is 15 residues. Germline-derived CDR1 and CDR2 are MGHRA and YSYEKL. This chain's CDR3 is CASSQAGTVNEKLFF. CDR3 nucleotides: TGCGCCAGCAGCCAAGCAGGGACAGTTAATGAAAAACTGTTTTTT.

CDR3 nucleotides: TGTGCCAGCAGCCCGCGGACAGGGACGGATGGCTACACCTTC. The encoded protein is CASSPRTGTDGYTF. The chain joins TRBV7-2 to TRBJ1-2; 8 nucleotides line up with TRBD1. CDR1 is SGHTA, CDR2 FQGNSA, per germline. The J segment lost 6 bases and the V segment lost 5 bases, leaving 8 bases of the junction unmatched. The CDR3 runs to 14 residues.

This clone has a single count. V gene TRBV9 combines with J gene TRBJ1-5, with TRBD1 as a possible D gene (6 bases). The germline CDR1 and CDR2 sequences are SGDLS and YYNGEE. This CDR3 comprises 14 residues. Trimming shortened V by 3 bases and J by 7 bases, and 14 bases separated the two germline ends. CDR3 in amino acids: CASSATGMGQPQHF. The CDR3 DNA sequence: TGTGCCAGCAGCGCCACAGGGATGGGGCAGCCCCAGCATTTT. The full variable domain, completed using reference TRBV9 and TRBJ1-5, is DSGVTQTPKHLITATGQRVTLRCSPRSGDLSVYWYQQSLDQGLQFLIQYYNGEERAKGNILERFSAQQFPDLHSELNLSSLELGDSALYFCASSATGMGQPQHFGDGTRLSIL.

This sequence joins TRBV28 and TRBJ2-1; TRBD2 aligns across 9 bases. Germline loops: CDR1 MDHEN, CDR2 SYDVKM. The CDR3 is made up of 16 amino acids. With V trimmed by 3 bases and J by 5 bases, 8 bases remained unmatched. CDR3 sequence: CASSFLSGRHNNEQFF. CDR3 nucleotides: TGTGCCAGCAGTTTCCTAAGCGGGAGGCACAACAATGAGCAGTTCTTC.

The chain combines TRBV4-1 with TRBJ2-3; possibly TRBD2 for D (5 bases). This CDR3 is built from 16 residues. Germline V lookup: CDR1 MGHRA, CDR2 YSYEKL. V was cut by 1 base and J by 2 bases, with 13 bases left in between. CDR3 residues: CASSQVLREDTDTQYF. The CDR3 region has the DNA TGCGCCAGCAGCCAAGTTCTCCGGGAAGACACAGATACGCAGTATTTT.

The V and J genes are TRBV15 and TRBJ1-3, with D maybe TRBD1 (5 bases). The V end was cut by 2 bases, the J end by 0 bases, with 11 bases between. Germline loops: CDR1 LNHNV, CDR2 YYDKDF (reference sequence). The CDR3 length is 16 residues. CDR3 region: CATSRPTGYSGNTIYF. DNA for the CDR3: TGTGCCACCAGCAGACCTACAGGATACTCTGGAAACACCATATATTTT.

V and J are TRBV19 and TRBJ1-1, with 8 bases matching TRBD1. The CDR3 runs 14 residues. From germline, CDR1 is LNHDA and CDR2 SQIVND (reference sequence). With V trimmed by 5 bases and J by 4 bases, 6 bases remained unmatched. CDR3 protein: CASSHGQGSTEAFF. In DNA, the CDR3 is TGTGCCAGTAGTCATGGACAGGGAAGCACTGAAGCTTTCTTT.

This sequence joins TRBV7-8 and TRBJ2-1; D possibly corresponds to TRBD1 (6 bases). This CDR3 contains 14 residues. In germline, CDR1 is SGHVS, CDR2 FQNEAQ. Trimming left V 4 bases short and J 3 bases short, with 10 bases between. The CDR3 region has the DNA TGTGCCAGCAGCTCACAGGGCTTCTACAATGAGCAGTTCTTC. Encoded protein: CASSSQGFYNEQFF. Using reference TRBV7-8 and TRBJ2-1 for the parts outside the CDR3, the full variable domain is GAGVSQSPRYKVAKRGQDVALRCDPISGHVSLFWYQQALGQGPEFLTYFQNEAQLDKSGLPSDRFFAERPEGSVSTLKIQRTQQEDSAVYLCASSSQGFYNEQFFGPGTRLTVL.